Listed below are T cell receptor beta chains from one sample, sequenced in a study of shared clonotypes between healthy human individuals. The method was immunoSEQ multiplex PCR; TCRdb's version includes in-frame clones alone and lacks a portion of them. The top ten hold roughly 0.13% of the sample, which has about 2.4 million clones, approximately 94% seen once. Sequencing was done on a sample of naive CD4+ T cells sorted from blood. Every receptor here comes from a man aged 18 to 29 in good health. Both conserved end residues are part of each CDR3.

v_gene: TRBV27
CDR3aa: CASSLSTRGTGPNQPQHF

v_gene: TRBV27
CDR3aa: CASHGQGEGYTF

v_gene: TRBV2
CDR3aa: CASLAGDRSYEQYF

v_gene: TRBV10-1
CDR3aa: CASSSGAANSGANVLTF

v_gene: TRBV18
CDR3aa: CASSPREGTNEKLFF

v_gene: TRBV2
CDR3aa: CASRLAGGQQQYF

v_gene: TRBV5-1
CDR3aa: CASSLDAGNTIYF

v_gene: TRBV10-3
CDR3aa: CAISVGGTEAFF

v_gene: TRBV4-1
CDR3aa: CASSHSETSQETQYF

v_gene: TRBV5-4
CDR3aa: CASSLGGTDEQFF

v_gene: TRBV5-4
CDR3aa: CASTRIAGGYNEQFF

v_gene: TRBV4-1
CDR3aa: CASSQGFARDENIQYF

v_gene: TRBV12-5
CDR3aa: CASGLIGAYEQYF

v_gene: TRBV5-4
CDR3aa: CASSAPGTGVDEQYF

v_gene: TRBV5-8
CDR3aa: CASSLEGGWIYNEQFF

v_gene: TRBV11-3
CDR3aa: CASSQLTGEEQYF

v_gene: TRBV5-4
CDR3aa: CASSLGSGTSTDTQYF

v_gene: TRBV5-1
CDR3aa: CASSTSGDPNYGYTF

v_gene: TRBV9
CDR3aa: CASSVALTGGQETQYF

v_gene: TRBV6-5
CDR3aa: CASSYSGRDQPQHF

v_gene: TRBV19
CDR3aa: CASSMEGVNTEAFF